The 27 T cell receptor beta chains below were found in one sample sequenced in a study of blood T cell repertoires in COVID-19. Profiling relied on immunoSEQ multiplex PCR, and the TCRdb table lists in-frame clones only, not all of them. In the table there are 220,000 or so clones, around 87% of which are singletons. Sequencing was performed on peripheral blood. The receptors originated from a woman aged 45 to 65 with COVID-19, enrolled during active disease.

The chain combines TRBV19 with TRBJ2-7, with TRBD1 as a possible D gene (5 bases). Germline lookup yields CDR1 LNHDA and CDR2 SQIVND (reference sequence). CDR3 length equals 13 residues. V was trimmed by 6 bases and J by 5 bases, leaving 14 bases between them. CDR3 residues: CASSTGSPNEQYF. The CDR3 DNA is TGTGCCAGTAGCACAGGATCTCCTAACGAGCAGTACTTC.

A note on this clone: The junction departs from the called germline gene at one end, perhaps through a read error. The J gene is TRBJ1-3, the V gene TRBV11-2; no clear D. The CDR3 contains 14 residues. Germline V gives CDR1 SGHAT, CDR2 FQNNGV. The chain's CDR3 is CASSLGTEGSTIYF. The CDR3 nucleotides are TGTGCCAGCAGCTTAGGAACAGAAGGAAGCACCATATATTTT.

V usage is TRBV6-6 and J usage is TRBJ1-2; maybe TRBD1 (6 bases). This CDR3 has 13 amino acids. V was clipped by 6 bases and J by 8 bases, with 16 bases between them. Germline-derived CDR1 and CDR2 are MNHNY and SVGAGI (reference sequence). CDR3 nucleotides: TGTGCCAGCAGCCCCGGCGGGGGGCGAGGCTACACCTTC. Translating it yields CASSPGGGRGYTF.

The chain couples TRBV11-2 to TRBJ2-7; TRBD1 matches at 8 bases. The CDR3 is 13 residues long. V shed 8 bases, J shed 4 bases, and the junction held 7 bases outside the gene matches. The germline V gene has CDR1 SGHAT and CDR2 FQNNGV. CDR3 sequence (DNA): TGTGCCAGCGCAACCGGGACAGGATACGAGCAGTACTTC. It encodes CASATGTGYEQYF.

The CDR3 here is CASSFSGGAPDTQYF. DNA for the CDR3: TGTGCCAGCAGTTTCAGCGGGGGGGCCCCAGATACGCAGTATTTT. This rearrangement joins TRBV27 to TRBJ2-3, with 10 bases matching TRBD2. Germline CDR1 is MNHEY and CDR2 is SMNVEV (reference sequence). The CDR3 runs 15 residues. V was pared by 3 bases and J by 4 bases, with 4 bases of the junction left unmatched.

Points on this clone: The junction and the germline gene differ at one end; a read error may be behind it. The chain recombines TRBV18 with TRBJ1-3, with TRBD1 identical over 8 bases. The CDR3 is 15 residues long. Per germline, CDR1 KGHSH and CDR2 LQKENI. The CDR3 sequence is CASSLHGTGGSTIYF. The CDR3 DNA is TGTGCCAGCTCACTACATGGGACAGGAGGAAGCACCATATATTTT. The variable domain in full, completed from reference TRBV18 and TRBJ1-3, reads NAGVMQNPRHLVRRRGQEARLRCSPMKGHSHVYWYRQLPEEGLKFMVYLQKENIIDESGMPKERFSAEFPKEGPSILRIQQVVRGDSAAYFCASSLHGTGGSTIYFGEGSWLTVV.

The gene calls are TRBV24-1 and TRBJ1-5; a weak D match, TRBD1 (5 bases). CDR1 is KGHDR and CDR2 is SFDVKD in the germline V gene. V dropped 5 bases and J dropped 7 bases, with 11 bases sitting between them. The CDR3 runs to 13 residues. The CDR3 loop reads CATSGQGGQPQHF. Written as DNA, the CDR3 is TGTGCCACCAGTGGGCAGGGTGGACAGCCCCAGCATTTT.

V and J are TRBV6-1 and TRBJ1-5, with D uncertain. Trimming stripped 2 bases from V and 7 bases from J, with 18 bases between. This CDR3 is built from 16 residues. The V gene's germline CDR1 is MNHNS and CDR2 SASEGT. The CDR3 DNA reads TGTGCCAGCAGTGAAATTCGCTCGGGGAATAGACAGCCCCAGCATTTT. This sequence encodes CASSEIRSGNRQPQHF.

This chain connects TRBV10-1 to TRBJ2-5; TRBD2 aligns across 7 bases. Per the germline V gene, CDR1 is WNHNN and CDR2 is SYGVQD (reference sequence). This CDR3 has 15 amino acids. The J segment lost 2 bases and the V segment lost 3 bases, leaving 6 bases of the junction unmatched. This chain's CDR3 is CASSDQRGTQETQYF. The CDR3 region has the DNA TGCGCCAGCAGTGACCAGCGGGGAACTCAAGAGACCCAGTACTTC.

The genes are TRBV6-6 and TRBJ2-5; 9 bases map to TRBD1. This CDR3 has 16 amino acids. The trim removed 5 bases at V and 5 bases at J, leaving 12 bases unmatched. The germline gives CDR1 MNHNY, CDR2 SVGAGI (reference sequence). The CDR3 bases are TGTGCCAGCAGTCAGCCCGGGACAGGGAGGAGGGAGACCCAGTACTTC. Translating gives CASSQPGTGRRETQYF.

V usage is TRBV28 and J usage is TRBJ2-4; 9 nucleotides match TRBD2. Trimming at V came to 8 bases and at J to 7 bases, leaving 3 bases not matched to a gene. The CDR3 totals 12 residues. CDR1 is MDHEN and CDR2 is SYDVKM in the germline V gene. In DNA form, the CDR3 reads TGTGCCAGCCAGAGCGGGGGGAACATTCAGTACTTC. Translation: CASQSGGNIQYF.

The V and J genes are TRBV27 and TRBJ2-3, with D possibly TRBD2 on 5 matching bases. V dropped 6 bases and J dropped 2 bases, with 15 bases sitting between them. CDR3 length equals 15 residues. Germline CDR1 reads MNHEY; CDR2 reads SMNVEV (reference sequence). CDR3 sequence (DNA): TGTGCCAGCAGATCATCGGGAACCCACACAGATACGCAGTATTTT. This codes for CASRSSGTHTDTQYF.

V and J are TRBV19 and TRBJ1-4; D is perhaps TRBD1 (6 bases). Germline assignment: CDR1 LNHDA and CDR2 SQIVND (reference sequence). With 8 bases removed from V and 8 bases from J, the gap between germline ends came to 21 bases. The CDR3 has 15 amino acids. Here the CDR3 DNA reads TGTGCCAGTTTGGGTGGACAGCCGTTGGGGGAAAAACTGTTTTTT. Protein sequence: CASLGGQPLGEKLFF.

V gene TRBV24-1 combines with J gene TRBJ2-3; tentatively, D is TRBD2 (6 bases). With 10 bases removed from V and 6 bases from J, the gap between germline ends came to 19 bases. Germline V gene data show CDR1 as KGHDR and CDR2 as SFDVKD. This CDR3 region has 14 residues. CDR3 in DNA: TGTGCCACGGAGGGTCCCCCACAGGCCGATACGCAGTATTTT. Its translation is CATEGPPQADTQYF.

V is TRBV7-8 and J is TRBJ1-6; a possible D gene is TRBD1 (6 bases). Trimming removed 8 bases at V and 9 bases at J, with 23 bases between. The CDR3 runs to 16 residues. Per the germline V gene, CDR1 is SGHVS and CDR2 is FQNEAQ. In DNA, the CDR3 is TGTGCCAGCTCTCTAGTGTCACAGGGAGATCGTTCACCCCTCCACTTT. Protein product: CASSLVSQGDRSPLHF.

The chain uses TRBV11-3 and TRBJ2-2; 8 nucleotides line up with TRBD1. The V and J ends lost 5 bases and 4 bases, in that order; junction bases with no gene match: 6. The CDR3 length is 15 residues. Germline V gene lookup returns CDR1 SGHNT and CDR2 YENEEA. The CDR3 is CASSPVTGGTGELFF. The CDR3 coding sequence is TGTGCCAGCAGCCCCGTAACAGGGGGCACCGGGGAGCTGTTTTTT.

The chain employs TRBV27 and TRBJ2-1, with 7 nucleotides matching TRBD1. V was clipped by 3 bases and J by 6 bases; unmatched bases: 5. The length of the CDR3 is 14 residues. The germline CDR1 and CDR2 sequences are MNHEY and SMNVEV (reference sequence). The CDR3 coding sequence is TGTGCCAGCAGTTTGACAGGGTTTGTCAATGAGCAGTTCTTC. Its translation: CASSLTGFVNEQFF.

This chain connects TRBV29-1 to TRBJ1-3, with 9 bases fitting TRBD1. The germline CDR1 and CDR2 sequences are SQVTM and ANQGSEA. The junction had 5 bases not matched to a gene; V was cut back by 6 bases and J by 5 bases. The CDR3 length is 13 residues. The CDR3 sequence: CSVNGQGRNTIYF. The CDR3 nucleotides read TGCAGCGTCAATGGACAGGGGAGAAACACCATATATTTT.

This clone was seen only a few times. V is TRBV10-3 and J is TRBJ1-1; D is possibly TRBD1 (6 bases). V shed 6 bases and J shed 0 bases, with 14 bases lying between them. Germline V gene lookup returns CDR1 ENHRY and CDR2 SYGVKD. CDR3 size: 15 residues. The CDR3, as DNA: TGTGCCATCAGCAAGGACAGCTTCATGAACACTGAAGCTTTCTTT. It is translated as CAISKDSFMNTEAFF.

CDR3 region: CASNGQGNEQYV. The CDR3 bases are TGTGCCAGCAACGGACAGGGGAACGAGCAGTACGTC. The chain recombines TRBV6-6 with TRBJ2-7, with TRBD1 matching over 9 bases. This CDR3 region has 12 residues. After removal of 7 bases from V and 5 bases from J, the junction contained 3 bases not matched to a gene. CDR1 and CDR2 from the germline V gene are MNHNY and SVGAGI (reference sequence).

This chain connects TRBV19 to TRBJ1-1; tentative D call: TRBD1 (5 bases). This CDR3 has 14 amino acids. Germline V gives CDR1 LNHDA, CDR2 SQIVND (reference sequence). V was trimmed by 5 bases and J by 3 bases, leaving 13 bases between them. CDR3 in DNA: TGTGCCAGTAGTCAAGGGGTGGGTTACACTGAAGCTTTCTTT. Protein: CASSQGVGYTEAFF.

V and J are TRBV19 and TRBJ2-7; 8 bases agree with TRBD1. CDR1 LNHDA and CDR2 SQIVND come from the germline V gene (reference sequence). V lost 5 bases and J lost 1; bases outside the gene matches: 4. This CDR3 comprises 14 residues. The CDR3 loop is CASSPGDRSYEQYF. The CDR3 bases are TGTGCCAGTAGTCCGGGGGACAGGTCCTACGAGCAGTACTTC.

The V call is TRBV9, the J call TRBJ1-1, with TRBD1 matching 7 bases. J gave up 1 base and V 1 base, and 7 bases lay outside the gene matches. Germline assignment: CDR1 SGDLS and CDR2 YYNGEE. The CDR3 runs to 16 residues. DNA for the CDR3: TGTGCCAGCAGCGTACGACCCGCAGGGGGGAACACTGAAGCTTTCTTT. This gives the protein CASSVRPAGGNTEAFF.

This clone was recorded once. V usage is TRBV19 and J usage is TRBJ2-2, with D possibly being TRBD1 (5 bases). This CDR3 is 14 amino acids long. Per the germline V gene, CDR1 is LNHDA and CDR2 is SQIVND (reference sequence). Trimming took 0 bases from V and 4 from J, leaving 6 bases between them. The CDR3 DNA is TGTGCCAGTAGTATAGATCAGGGCACCGGGGAGCTGTTTTTT. It translates to CASSIDQGTGELFF. The whole variable domain, filled in from reference TRBV19 and TRBJ2-2, reads DGGITQSPKYLFRKEGQNVTLSCEQNLNHDAMYWYRQDPGQGLRLIYYSQIVNDFQKGDIAEGYSVSREKKESFPLTVTSAQKNPTAFYLCASSIDQGTGELFFGEGSRLTVL.

The V and J genes are TRBV7-8 and TRBJ2-2; 11 positions agree with TRBD2. The CDR3 consists of 17 residues. Germline V gene sequence: CDR1 SGHVS, CDR2 FQNEAQ. The V gene end was trimmed by 2 bases and the J gene end by 0 bases; junction bases not matched to a gene: 2. In nucleotides, the CDR3 is TGTGCCAGCAGCTTAAGGGGACTAGCGGCGAACACCGGGGAGCTGTTTTTT. Amino acid sequence: CASSLRGLAANTGELFF.

The chain couples TRBV4-1 to TRBJ1-6; 7 nucleotides agree with TRBD1. The germline CDR1 and CDR2 sequences are MGHRA and YSYEKL. Trimming took 0 bases from V and 7 from J; bases not matched to a gene: 6. CDR3 length equals 16 residues. The DNA for the CDR3 is TGCGCCAGCAGCCAAGATACAGGGGCCTGGAATTCACCCCTCCACTTT. This sequence encodes CASSQDTGAWNSPLHF.

The V gene is TRBV9, the J gene TRBJ2-7; TRBD1 matches at 10 bases. V shed 9 bases and J 5 bases; nucleotides not matched to a gene: 20. Germline V CDR1 and CDR2: SGDLS, YYNGEE. There are 17 residues in the CDR3. The CDR3 bases are TGTGCCACCCAATATTCTTTAACCGGGACAGGGGACAACGAGCAGTACTTC. Its translation is CATQYSLTGTGDNEQYF. The full variable domain, rest sourced from reference TRBV9 and TRBJ2-7, is DSGVTQTPKHLITATGQRVTLRCSPRSGDLSVYWYQQSLDQGLQFLIQYYNGEERAKGNILERFSAQQFPDLHSELNLSSLELGDSALYFCATQYSLTGTGDNEQYFGPGTRLTVT.